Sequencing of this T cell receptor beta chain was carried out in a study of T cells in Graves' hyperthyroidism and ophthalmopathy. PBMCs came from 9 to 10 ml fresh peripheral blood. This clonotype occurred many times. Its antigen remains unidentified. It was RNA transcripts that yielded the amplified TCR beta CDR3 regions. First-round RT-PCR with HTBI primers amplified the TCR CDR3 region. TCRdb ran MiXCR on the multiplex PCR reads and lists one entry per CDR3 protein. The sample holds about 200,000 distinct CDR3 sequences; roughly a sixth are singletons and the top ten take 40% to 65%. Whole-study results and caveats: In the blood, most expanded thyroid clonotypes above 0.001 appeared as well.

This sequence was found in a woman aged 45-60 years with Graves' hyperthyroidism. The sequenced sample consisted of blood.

The CDR3: CASSYSRRLSYEQYF. The CDR3 DNA follows: TGTGCCAGCAGTTACTCTAGGCGCCTTTCCTACGAGCAGTACTTC. V is TRBV6-5 and J is TRBJ2-7; D is ambiguous. Germline V gene lookup returns CDR1 MNHEY and CDR2 SVGAGI. The length of the CDR3 is 15 residues. The V end lost 0 bases, the J end lost 1 base, and 10 bases lay between the germline ends.